These T cell receptor beta chains were read from a single sample in a study of identical twins. TCRdb ran MiXCR on the 5' RACE reads and lists one entry per CDR3 protein. This table holds hundreds of thousands of distinct CDR3 sequences, over 8.5% found once. The same sample was also used in a study of yellow fever vaccine responses in identical twins.

Specimen: PBMCs. These TCRs come from a woman aged 18-30 years in good health. The CDR3 runs from the conserved cysteine through the conserved F or W. Each record gives: clone size, D gene, J gene, V gene, CDR3 protein, CDR3 DNA. A D gene is named only where the DNA matches it firmly. The size entry is marked missing in some rows and otherwise reads once, few, many or a size class.

abundance: NA
d_gene: NA
j_gene: TRBJ2-3
v_gene: TRBV11-2
CDR3aa: CASSLALNPQYF
CDR3nt: TGTGCCAGCAGCTTAGCCCTTAACCCGCAGTATTTT

abundance: NA
d_gene: NA
j_gene: TRBJ2-3
v_gene: TRBV4-3
CDR3aa: CASSQDRQSGDTQYF
CDR3nt: TGCGCCAGCAGCCAAGATAGGCAGAGCGGAGATACGCAGTATTTT

abundance: many
d_gene: TRBD1
j_gene: TRBJ2-7
v_gene: TRBV12-3/TRBV12-4
CDR3aa: CASSSPGGGSYEQYF
CDR3nt: TGTGCCAGCAGTTCCCCAGGGGGCGGTTCCTACGAGCAGTACTTC

abundance: few
d_gene: NA
j_gene: TRBJ1-1
v_gene: TRBV10-3
CDR3aa: CAIRRSELLGTEAFF
CDR3nt: TGTGCCATCAGAAGATCCGAGCTCCTGGGGACTGAAGCTTTCTTT

abundance: few
d_gene: TRBD1
j_gene: TRBJ2-1
v_gene: TRBV15
CDR3aa: CATSSIDRGWYEQFF
CDR3nt: TGTGCCACCAGCAGCATAGACAGGGGGTGGTATGAGCAGTTCTTC

abundance: once
d_gene: TRBD1
j_gene: TRBJ1-2
v_gene: TRBV29-1
CDR3aa: CSVADRDSYGYTF
CDR3nt: TGCAGCGTGGCAGACCGGGACAGCTATGGCTACACCTTC

abundance: few
d_gene: NA
j_gene: TRBJ2-7
v_gene: TRBV4-3
CDR3aa: CASSRSLSGLFPEQYF
CDR3nt: TGCGCCAGCAGCCGATCACTTTCGGGACTCTTCCCCGAGCAGTACTTC

abundance: many
d_gene: NA
j_gene: TRBJ2-5
v_gene: TRBV28
CDR3aa: CASTIGTETQYF
CDR3nt: TGTGCCAGCACCATCGGGACAGAGACCCAGTACTTC

abundance: NA
d_gene: NA
j_gene: TRBJ2-5
v_gene: TRBV5-1
CDR3aa: CASSLLGTIRQETQYF
CDR3nt: TGCGCCAGCAGCTTACTAGGAACCATCCGACAAGAGACCCAGTACTTC

abundance: few
d_gene: NA
j_gene: TRBJ2-7
v_gene: TRBV18
CDR3aa: CASSPGLLAYEQYF
CDR3nt: TGTGCCAGCTCACCAGGGCTACTGGCCTACGAGCAGTACTTC

abundance: many
d_gene: TRBD1
j_gene: TRBJ1-5
v_gene: TRBV5-1
CDR3aa: CASSLMTGGNQPQHF
CDR3nt: TGCGCCAGCAGCCTAATGACAGGGGGCAATCAGCCCCAGCATTTT

abundance: NA
d_gene: TRBD1
j_gene: TRBJ2-7
v_gene: TRBV18
CDR3aa: CASSLADRALHEQYF
CDR3nt: TGTGCCAGCTCACTTGCGGACAGGGCCCTTCACGAGCAGTACTTC

abundance: many
d_gene: NA
j_gene: TRBJ2-3
v_gene: TRBV12-3/TRBV12-4
CDR3aa: CASRKAGFTDTQYF
CDR3nt: TGTGCCAGCAGAAAGGCCGGGTTCACAGATACGCAGTATTTT

abundance: many
d_gene: NA
j_gene: TRBJ2-2
v_gene: TRBV11-2
CDR3aa: CASRARDRAGELFF
CDR3nt: TGTGCCAGCAGGGCCAGAGATAGGGCCGGGGAGCTGTTTTTT

abundance: few
d_gene: TRBD2
j_gene: TRBJ2-7
v_gene: TRBV15
CDR3aa: CATSSLADTYEQYF
CDR3nt: TGTGCCACCAGCTCACTAGCGGACACCTACGAGCAGTACTTC

abundance: NA
d_gene: TRBD2
j_gene: TRBJ2-7
v_gene: TRBV25-1
CDR3aa: CASSERELGYEQYF
CDR3nt: TGTGCCAGCAGTGAGCGGGAGTTGGGGTACGAGCAGTACTTC

abundance: many
d_gene: NA
j_gene: TRBJ2-7
v_gene: TRBV5-1
CDR3aa: CASSLDAHSYEQYF
CDR3nt: TGCGCCAGCAGCTTGGATGCCCACTCCTACGAGCAGTACTTC

abundance: NA
d_gene: NA
j_gene: TRBJ2-5
v_gene: TRBV21-1
CDR3aa: CASSHPHKETQYF
CDR3nt: TGTGCCAGCAGCCACCCCCATAAAGAGACCCAGTACTTC

abundance: many
d_gene: NA
j_gene: TRBJ2-3
v_gene: TRBV7-8
CDR3aa: CASGGLPTDTQYF
CDR3nt: TGTGCCAGCGGTGGACTACCCACAGATACGCAGTATTTT

abundance: many
d_gene: TRBD2
j_gene: TRBJ2-3
v_gene: TRBV11-2
CDR3aa: CASRRTSANPRTDTQYF
CDR3nt: TGTGCCAGCAGACGGACTAGCGCAAATCCTCGCACAGATACGCAGTATTTT

abundance: few
d_gene: NA
j_gene: TRBJ2-3
v_gene: TRBV28
CDR3aa: CASRPTLGGTDTQYF
CDR3nt: TGTGCCAGCAGGCCTACTCTTGGAGGCACAGATACGCAGTATTTT

abundance: few
d_gene: TRBD1
j_gene: TRBJ2-2
v_gene: TRBV29-1
CDR3aa: CSVGWTGNTGELFF
CDR3nt: TGCAGCGTTGGATGGACAGGGAACACCGGGGAGCTGTTTTTT

abundance: NA
d_gene: NA
j_gene: TRBJ2-7
v_gene: TRBV7-8
CDR3aa: CASSLGTAGDEQYF
CDR3nt: TGTGCCAGCAGCTTAGGGACGGCAGGAGACGAGCAGTACTTC

abundance: many
d_gene: TRBD1
j_gene: TRBJ2-1
v_gene: TRBV12-3/TRBV12-4
CDR3aa: CASSPGQGPYNEQFF
CDR3nt: TGTGCCAGCAGCCCGGGACAGGGCCCCTACAATGAGCAGTTCTTC

abundance: few
d_gene: TRBD2
j_gene: TRBJ2-1
v_gene: TRBV13
CDR3aa: CASSYSGGASNEQFF
CDR3nt: TGTGCCAGCAGCTATAGCGGGGGGGCGAGCAATGAGCAGTTCTTC

abundance: NA
d_gene: NA
j_gene: TRBJ1-5
v_gene: TRBV2
CDR3aa: CASSEAVVQPQHF
CDR3nt: TGTGCCAGCAGTGAAGCGGTGGTTCAGCCCCAGCATTTT

abundance: NA
d_gene: TRBD1
j_gene: TRBJ2-1
v_gene: TRBV12-3/TRBV12-4
CDR3aa: CASSSGQGALLAYNEQFF
CDR3nt: TGTGCCAGCAGCTCGGGACAGGGGGCGCTTCTGGCCTACAATGAGCAGTTCTTC

abundance: many
d_gene: TRBD2
j_gene: TRBJ2-1
v_gene: TRBV20-1
CDR3aa: CSARVSGSSYNEQFF
CDR3nt: TGCAGTGCTAGAGTTAGCGGGAGCTCCTACAATGAGCAGTTCTTC

abundance: NA
d_gene: NA
j_gene: TRBJ2-7
v_gene: TRBV4-1
CDR3aa: CASSQDTGFYQTLYEQYF
CDR3nt: TGCGCCAGCAGCCAAGACACAGGGTTTTACCAGACCCTATACGAGCAGTACTTC

abundance: few
d_gene: NA
j_gene: TRBJ2-7
v_gene: TRBV7-9
CDR3aa: CASSAHEGYEQYF
CDR3nt: TGTGCCAGCAGCGCGCACGAGGGATACGAGCAGTACTTC

abundance: NA
d_gene: NA
j_gene: TRBJ2-3
v_gene: TRBV29-1
CDR3aa: CSVDVGTDTQYF
CDR3nt: TGCAGCGTTGACGTGGGCACAGATACGCAGTATTTT

abundance: NA
d_gene: NA
j_gene: TRBJ1-6
v_gene: TRBV5-1
CDR3aa: CASVRLSPLHF
CDR3nt: TGCGCCAGTGTCAGGCTTTCACCCCTCCACTTT

abundance: NA
d_gene: TRBD2
j_gene: TRBJ2-5
v_gene: TRBV18
CDR3aa: CASSPLPAGVGETQYF
CDR3nt: TGTGCCAGCTCACCATTGCCAGCGGGAGTTGGGGAGACCCAGTACTTC

abundance: NA
d_gene: TRBD2
j_gene: TRBJ2-5
v_gene: TRBV28
CDR3aa: CASSWGTERGFTGETQYF
CDR3nt: TGTGCCAGCAGCTGGGGGACTGAGCGGGGGTTTACGGGGGAGACCCAGTACTTC

abundance: NA
d_gene: TRBD2
j_gene: TRBJ2-3
v_gene: TRBV4-2
CDR3aa: CASSQEIPSGVSTDTQYF
CDR3nt: TGTGCCAGCAGCCAAGAAATCCCTAGCGGGGTGAGCACAGATACGCAGTATTTT

abundance: many
d_gene: NA
j_gene: TRBJ2-1
v_gene: TRBV10-3
CDR3aa: CAISERDSIYNEQFF
CDR3nt: TGTGCCATCAGTGAAAGAGACAGCATATACAATGAGCAGTTCTTC

abundance: many
d_gene: NA
j_gene: TRBJ2-1
v_gene: TRBV12-3/TRBV12-4
CDR3aa: CASSRIPGEQFF
CDR3nt: TGTGCCAGCAGTCGTATCCCGGGTGAGCAGTTCTTC

abundance: few
d_gene: NA
j_gene: TRBJ2-1
v_gene: TRBV27
CDR3aa: CASSSSNHEQFF
CDR3nt: TGTGCCAGCAGTTCCTCGAATCATGAGCAGTTCTTC

abundance: NA
d_gene: NA
j_gene: TRBJ2-1
v_gene: TRBV21-1
CDR3aa: CASSKQGNNEQFF
CDR3nt: TGTGCCAGCAGCAAACAGGGTAACAATGAGCAGTTCTTC

abundance: once
d_gene: NA
j_gene: TRBJ2-4
v_gene: TRBV18
CDR3aa: CASSPAGRNSAKNIQYF
CDR3nt: TGTGCCAGCTCACCGGCGGGGCGCAACTCCGCCAAAAACATTCAGTACTTC

abundance: few
d_gene: NA
j_gene: TRBJ2-3
v_gene: TRBV29-1
CDR3aa: CSAAPGDTQYF
CDR3nt: TGCAGCGCTGCGCCGGGGGATACGCAGTATTTT

abundance: few
d_gene: TRBD1
j_gene: TRBJ2-7
v_gene: TRBV6-1
CDR3aa: CASSQRQTGNPFGEQYF
CDR3nt: TGTGCCAGCAGCCAACGCCAGACAGGGAATCCCTTCGGCGAGCAGTACTTC

abundance: few
d_gene: TRBD2
j_gene: TRBJ2-1
v_gene: TRBV3-1
CDR3aa: CASSQALLAGGQGYNEQFF
CDR3nt: TGTGCCAGCAGCCAAGCGTTACTAGCGGGAGGCCAGGGATACAATGAGCAGTTCTTC

abundance: NA
d_gene: NA
j_gene: TRBJ2-3
v_gene: TRBV21-1
CDR3aa: CASSKVREGGTDTQYF
CDR3nt: TGTGCCAGCAGCAAAGTGCGAGAAGGAGGGACAGATACGCAGTATTTT

abundance: many
d_gene: TRBD1
j_gene: TRBJ1-5
v_gene: TRBV7-9
CDR3aa: CASSPEGAGSRGLSNQPQHF
CDR3nt: TGTGCCAGCAGCCCAGAGGGGGCAGGGAGTAGGGGTCTGAGCAATCAGCCCCAGCATTTT

abundance: many
d_gene: TRBD1
j_gene: TRBJ2-1
v_gene: TRBV5-1
CDR3aa: CASSWDRGAGEQFF
CDR3nt: TGCGCCAGCAGCTGGGACAGGGGGGCGGGTGAGCAGTTCTTC

abundance: many
d_gene: NA
j_gene: TRBJ1-4
v_gene: TRBV29-1
CDR3aa: CSVGRTTNEKLFF
CDR3nt: TGCAGCGTTGGACGGACAACTAATGAAAAACTGTTTTTT

abundance: few
d_gene: TRBD1
j_gene: TRBJ2-6
v_gene: TRBV7-6
CDR3aa: CASSEGAPGGANVLTF
CDR3nt: TGTGCCAGCAGTGAGGGGGCCCCGGGTGGGGCCAACGTCCTGACTTTC

abundance: NA
d_gene: TRBD2
j_gene: TRBJ2-1
v_gene: TRBV5-1
CDR3aa: CASSLSSKFGLAGPSGFNEQFF
CDR3nt: TGCGCCAGCAGCTTGTCTTCGAAGTTTGGACTAGCGGGCCCGTCTGGTTTCAATGAGCAGTTCTTC